The entry below describes one T cell receptor (beta chain). What it recognizes is unknown. Treatment in this sample: roughly ten-day PBMC culture with coronavirus spike peptide pools or control peptides (ViraFEST assay). The unexposed donor's CD4+ T cells were collected before the COVID-19 pandemic (2011-2018). ViraFEST used peptide pools to expand antigen-specific T cells before TCR sequencing. About 1.8 million PBMCs per well were cultured with 7.5 to 10 IU/ml IL-2 and about 10 ug/ml peptide pools. When enough cells were available, unexposed-donor CD4+ T cells were probed with SARS-CoV-2 S/N and four cold-coronavirus spikes. The sample belongs to a study of vaccination and CD4 T cells after COVID-19. CDR3 length equals 14 residues. V dropped 3 bases and J dropped 5; count of bases not matched to a gene: 7. The germline V gene encodes CDR1 SGDLS and CDR2 YYNGEE. The Oncomine TCR Beta short-read assay was applied to DNA of cultured CD4+ T cells. From the PCR reads, TCRdb called clonotypes with MiXCR, one entry per CDR3 protein. The sample includes roughly 7,000 distinct CDR3 sequences, approximately 50% of them seen just once.

This chain uses TRBV9 with TRBJ1-2, with 7 bases aligning to TRBD1. Sequenced: CD4+ T cells from blood, cultured in vitro. The source of this sequence is a human donor in good health. CDR3 amino acids: CASSEGTDRYGYTF. DNA of the CDR3: TGTGCCAGCAGCGAAGGGACAGACAGATATGGCTACACCTTC.